This TCR beta chain stems from a study of CD8+CD57+ T cells in acquired aplastic anemia. Trimming pared 1 base from V and 4 bases from J, leaving 10 bases between. The CDR3 sequence is 14 residues long. From germline, CDR1 is SNHLY and CDR2 FYNNEI. CDR3 and TCR beta VDJ profiling relied on genomic DNA as the template. TCRdb re-derived calls from the reads in MiXCR, one entry per CDR3 protein. The table has about 190,000 distinct CDR3 sequences, approximately 50% seen once. The specimen was sorted CD4+, CD8+, or CD8+CD57+ T cells (not recorded which) from PBMCs. This clonotype was obtained from a human donor in good health, serving as a control. The chain carries TRBV2 and TRBJ1-2; D unresolved. This chain's CDR3 is CASSEGQLIYGYTF. The CDR3 DNA reads as TGTGCCAGCAGTGAAGGGCAGTTGATCTATGGCTACACCTTC.